The entry below gives a single T cell receptor beta chain sequence along with its context. This sample was included in a study of beta chain features in type 1 diabetes. V was pared by 0 bases and J by 7 bases, with 10 bases between. CDR1 SQVTM and CDR2 ANQGSEA come from the germline V gene. This CDR3 is built from 13 residues. Investigators reverse transcribed all isolated RNA, so they sequenced expressed TCRB transcripts. The assay was immunoSEQ multiplex PCR, and TCRdb's table has in-frame clones only and misses some. The sample comprises some 410,000 clones, more than 11% of which are singletons, and roughly 0.035% rests with the top ten.

The rearrangement joins TRBV29-1 to TRBJ1-5, with D uncertain. The source material was naive CD4+ T cells from blood. The TCR was taken from a man aged 25-45 years in good health. The CDR3: CSVEERGPQPQHF. The DNA for the CDR3 is TGCAGCGTTGAAGAGCGGGGTCCACAGCCCCAGCATTTT.